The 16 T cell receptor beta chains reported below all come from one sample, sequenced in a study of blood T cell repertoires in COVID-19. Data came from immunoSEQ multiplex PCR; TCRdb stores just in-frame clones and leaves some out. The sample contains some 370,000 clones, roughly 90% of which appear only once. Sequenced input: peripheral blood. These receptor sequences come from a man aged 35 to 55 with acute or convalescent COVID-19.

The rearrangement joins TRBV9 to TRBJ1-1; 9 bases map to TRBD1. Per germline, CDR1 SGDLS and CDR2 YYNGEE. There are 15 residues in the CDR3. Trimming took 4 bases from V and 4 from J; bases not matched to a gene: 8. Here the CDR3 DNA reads TGTGCCAGCAGCAATTTAGGACAGGGGCCCACTGAAGCTTTCTTT. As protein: CASSNLGQGPTEAFF.

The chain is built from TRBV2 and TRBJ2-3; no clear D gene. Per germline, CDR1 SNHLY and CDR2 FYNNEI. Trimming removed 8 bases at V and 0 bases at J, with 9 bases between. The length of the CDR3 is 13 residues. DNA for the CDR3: TGTGCCAGCCAAACAGTGAGCACAGATACGCAGTATTTT. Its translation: CASQTVSTDTQYF.

The CDR3 spells CASSTSWDSGNTIYF. DNA of the CDR3: TGTGCCAGCAGTACAAGTTGGGACAGTGGAAACACCATATATTTT. The chain links TRBV6-5 to TRBJ1-3; 7 positions agree with TRBD1. Germline values: CDR1 MNHEY, CDR2 SVGAGI. The CDR3 loop spans 15 amino acids. The V and J ends lost 5 bases and 3 bases, in that order; junction bases with no gene match: 7.

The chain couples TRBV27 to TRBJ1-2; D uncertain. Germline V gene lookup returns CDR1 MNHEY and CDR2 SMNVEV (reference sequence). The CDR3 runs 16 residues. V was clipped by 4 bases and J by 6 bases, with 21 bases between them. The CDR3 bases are TGTGCCAGCAGTTCCCGATACGGGGAAATTTCGGATGGCTACACCTTC. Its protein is CASSSRYGEISDGYTF.

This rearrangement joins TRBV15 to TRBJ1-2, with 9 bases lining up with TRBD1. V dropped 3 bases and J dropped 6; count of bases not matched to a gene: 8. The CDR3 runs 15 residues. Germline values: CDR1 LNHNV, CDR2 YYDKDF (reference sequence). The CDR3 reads CATSRSRTGVHGYTF. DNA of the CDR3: TGTGCCACCAGCAGGAGCCGGACAGGGGTTCATGGCTACACCTTC. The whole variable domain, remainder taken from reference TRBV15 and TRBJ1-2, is DAMVIQNPRYQVTQFGKPVTLSCSQTLNHNVMYWYQQKSSQAPKLLFHYYDKDFNNEADTPDNFQSRRPNTSFCFLDIRSPGLGDTAMYLCATSRSRTGVHGYTFGSGTRLTVV.

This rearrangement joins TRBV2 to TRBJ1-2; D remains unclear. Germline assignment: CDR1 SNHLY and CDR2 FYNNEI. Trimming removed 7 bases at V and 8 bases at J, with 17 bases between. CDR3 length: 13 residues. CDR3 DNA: TGTGCCAGCACCGAATTTCAGGAGGGAGGCTACACCTTC. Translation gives CASTEFQEGGYTF.

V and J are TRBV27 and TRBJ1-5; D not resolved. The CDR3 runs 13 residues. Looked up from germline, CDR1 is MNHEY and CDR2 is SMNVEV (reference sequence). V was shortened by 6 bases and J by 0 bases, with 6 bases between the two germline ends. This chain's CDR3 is CASSNYSNQPQHF. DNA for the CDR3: TGTGCCAGCAGCAACTATAGCAATCAGCCCCAGCATTTT.

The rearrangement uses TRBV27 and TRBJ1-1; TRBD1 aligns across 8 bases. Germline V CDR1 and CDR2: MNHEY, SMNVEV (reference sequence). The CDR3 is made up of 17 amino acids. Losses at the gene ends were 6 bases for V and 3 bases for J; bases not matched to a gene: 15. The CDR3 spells CASRQPIRTGKDTEAFF. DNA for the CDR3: TGTGCCAGCAGACAACCCATTCGGACAGGGAAAGACACTGAAGCTTTCTTT.

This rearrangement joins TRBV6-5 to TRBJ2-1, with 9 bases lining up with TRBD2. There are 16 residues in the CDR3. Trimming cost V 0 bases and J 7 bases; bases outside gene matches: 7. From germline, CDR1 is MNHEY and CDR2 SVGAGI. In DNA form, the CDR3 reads TGTGCCAGCAGTTACTCGGAGCGGGGGGCCGCTAATGAGCAGTTCTTC. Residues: CASSYSERGAANEQFF.

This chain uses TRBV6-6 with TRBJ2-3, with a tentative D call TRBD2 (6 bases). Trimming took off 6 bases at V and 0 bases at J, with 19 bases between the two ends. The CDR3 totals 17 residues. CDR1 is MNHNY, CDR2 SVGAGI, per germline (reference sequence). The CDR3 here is CASSRRGTFISTDTQYF. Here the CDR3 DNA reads TGTGCCAGCAGCCGAAGAGGGACTTTCATTAGCACAGATACGCAGTATTTT.

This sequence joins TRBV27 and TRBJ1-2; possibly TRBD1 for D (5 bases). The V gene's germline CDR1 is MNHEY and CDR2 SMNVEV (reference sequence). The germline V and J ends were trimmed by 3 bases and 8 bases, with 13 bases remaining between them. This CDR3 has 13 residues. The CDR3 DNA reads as TGTGCCAGCAGTTTGGCAGGGTTCGACGGCTACACCTTC. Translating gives CASSLAGFDGYTF.

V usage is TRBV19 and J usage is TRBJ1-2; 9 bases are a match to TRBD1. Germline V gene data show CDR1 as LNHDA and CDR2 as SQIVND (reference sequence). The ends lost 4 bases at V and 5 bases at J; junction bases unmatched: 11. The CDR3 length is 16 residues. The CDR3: CASSTLEGQGGYGYTF. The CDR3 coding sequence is TGTGCCAGTAGTACCCTCGAGGGACAGGGAGGTTATGGCTACACCTTC.

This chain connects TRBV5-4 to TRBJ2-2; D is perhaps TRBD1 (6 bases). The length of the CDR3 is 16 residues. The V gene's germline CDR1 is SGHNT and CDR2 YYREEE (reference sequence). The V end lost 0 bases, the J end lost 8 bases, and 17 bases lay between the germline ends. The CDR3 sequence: CASSLGTRGGRGELFF. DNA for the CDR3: TGTGCCAGCAGCTTGGGGACGAGAGGGGGACGAGGGGAGCTGTTTTTT.

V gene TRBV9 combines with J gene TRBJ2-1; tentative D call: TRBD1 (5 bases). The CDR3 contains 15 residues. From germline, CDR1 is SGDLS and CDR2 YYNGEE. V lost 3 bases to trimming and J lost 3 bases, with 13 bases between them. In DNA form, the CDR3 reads TGTGCCAGCAGCGAAGTAGGGGATAGCTACAATGAGCAGTTCTTC. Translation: CASSEVGDSYNEQFF.

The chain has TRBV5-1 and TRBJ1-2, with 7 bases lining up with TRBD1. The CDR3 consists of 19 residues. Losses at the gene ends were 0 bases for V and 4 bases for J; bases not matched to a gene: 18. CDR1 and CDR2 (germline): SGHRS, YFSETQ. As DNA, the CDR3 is TGCGCCAGCAGCTTGGATCCGGACAGGCAAACCCTAAGGGGCTATGGCTACACCTTC. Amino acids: CASSLDPDRQTLRGYGYTF.

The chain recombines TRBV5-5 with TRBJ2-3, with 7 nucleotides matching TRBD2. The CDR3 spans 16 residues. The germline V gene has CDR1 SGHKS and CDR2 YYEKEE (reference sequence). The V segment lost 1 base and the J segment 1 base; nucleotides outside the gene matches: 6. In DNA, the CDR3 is TGTGCCAGCAGCTTGTTTACGGCGGGGGGCACAGATACGCAGTATTTT. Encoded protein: CASSLFTAGGTDTQYF.